Sequencing of this TCR beta chain was carried out in a study of technical replicates of blood from a handful of donors (dated by TCRdb to about 2017). As regards this clone: Its recognized antigen is unknown. Nothing much larger sits one base from this clone, and base qualities are not available.

The CDR3 runs 15 amino acids, cysteine and phenylalanine included. Just the 45-base CDR3 DNA is kept, in frame starting at base 1. According to the germline V gene, CDR1 reads SGHVS and CDR2 reads FNYEAQ. V loses 0 bases, J loses 4 bases, and the germline ends lie 9 bases apart. Preparation of the library involved the immunoSEQ multiplex PCR assay. TCRdb took over this immuneACCESS table, retaining in-frame rearrangements with V and J assigned. Such tables are incomplete; in checked studies, under half of the missing clones stem from an unresolved V gene, and the remainder is unexplained. The sample contains some 98,000 clones, nearly 97% of them found a single time. The biggest ten clones account for approximately 0.21% of the sample.

This sequence was found in a human donor in good health. Recombination linked TRBV7-6 to TRBJ2-2; confidence is insufficient to name the D gene. The sequenced material came from T cells isolated from PBMCs. The sequence in DNA is TGTGCCAGCAGCTTAGCGGCCAGTTCCACCGGGGAGCTGTTTTTT. It specifies CASSLAASSTGELFF.